A selection of T cell receptor beta chains follows, all from one sample in a study of CD8+ T cells in alopecia areata. Generated by immunoSEQ multiplex PCR, the TCRdb table keeps only in-frame clones and is missing some. The sample gives around 270,000 clones, 58% of which show up once; under 2% is in the top ten. The sample here was CD4+ T cells sorted from blood, taken at week 24, from a patient treated with tofacitinib. The receptor source for this set is a human donor with alopecia areata. Each CDR3 is given with its conserved first and last residue. A D gene is named only where the DNA matches it firmly. Some rows mark clone size as missing; the rest say once, few, many or name a class of expanded clone.

d_call,cdr3_length,v_call,clone_size,j_call,cdr3_aa,cdr3_nt
TRBD1,16,TRBV4-1,NA,TRBJ1-5,CASSQESAGQGVPQHF,TGCGCCAGCAGCCAAGAGAGTGCGGGACAGGGGGTCCCCCAGCATTTT
NA,13,TRBV29-1,few,TRBJ2-1,CSVDSVPNNEQFF,TGCAGCGTTGATAGCGTCCCCAACAATGAGCAGTTCTTC
TRBD1,15,TRBV6-5,NA,TRBJ1-2,CASSLRTGGNYGYTF,TGTGCCAGCAGTCTGCGGACAGGGGGGAACTATGGCTACACCTTC
NA,14,TRBV30,NA,TRBJ1-1,CAWTRPRGHTEAFF,TGTGCCTGGACCCGCCCCAGGGGTCACACTGAAGCTTTCTTT
TRBD1,15,TRBV15,few,TRBJ1-1,CATSRDPGQGSEAFF,TGTGCCACCAGCAGAGATCCGGGACAGGGGTCTGAAGCTTTCTTT
NA,14,TRBV29-1,NA,TRBJ1-4,CSAREDAAGEKLFF,TGCAGCGCCCGAGAGGACGCCGCGGGTGAAAAACTGTTTTTT
NA,12,TRBV30,NA,TRBJ2-3,CASTGVADTQYF,TGTGCCTCAACGGGGGTGGCGGATACGCAGTATTTT
NA,9,TRBV5-1,few,TRBJ2-7,CRGNYEQYF,TGCAGGGGGAACTACGAGCAGTACTTC
NA,13,TRBV29-1,NA,TRBJ1-2,CSVEPTGIGGYTF,TGCAGCGTTGAACCGACAGGCATAGGTGGCTACACCTTC
NA,13,TRBV7-3,once,TRBJ1-1,CASSYRPGTEAFF,TGTGCCAGCAGCTACCGGCCTGGCACTGAAGCTTTCTTT
NA,10,TRBV6-5,NA,TRBJ1-5,CASGNQPQHF,TGTGCCAGCGGGAATCAGCCCCAGCATTTT
NA,11,TRBV7-2,once,TRBJ2-5,CASSGQETQYF,TGTGCCAGCTCGGGGCAAGAGACCCAGTACTTC
NA,15,TRBV5-1,NA,TRBJ1-2,CASSHDAGDNYGYTF,TGCGCCAGCAGCCACGACGCAGGGGATAACTATGGCTACACCTTC
TRBD1,19,TRBV11-2,NA,TRBJ2-4,CASSFLSPGQVKDKNIQYF,TGTGCCAGCAGCTTTCTATCCCCGGGACAGGTGAAGGACAAAAACATTCAGTACTTC
NA,15,TRBV2,NA,TRBJ1-5,CASSVPGRRNQPQHF,TGTGCCAGCAGTGTACCGGGACGGAGAAATCAGCCCCAGCATTTT
NA,14,TRBV6-5,NA,TRBJ1-4,CASSRTATNEKLFF,TGTGCCAGCAGCCGGACAGCAACTAATGAAAAACTGTTTTTT